This T cell receptor (beta chain) comes out of a study of shared clonotypes between healthy human individuals (dated by TCRdb to about 2020). General notes on the study: The cohort included three men and a couple of women between 18 and 49 years of age. For each donor, CD4 naive and CD4 memory were each given three plates, CD8 naive was given two plates, and CD8 memory was given one plate. The study deeply sequenced blood TCR repertoires of five healthy adults to estimate repertoire size and the extent of clonotype sharing between individuals. To increase sequencing depth and limit assay-specific biases, TCR repertoire library preparation and sequencing were carried out by different laboratories using diverse techniques. Each donor's leukapheresis produced roughly between roughly 0.85 and 9.5 billion PBMCs. Overall study results and their limits: When four donors were compared, the shared fraction of clonotypes was about 5.4% for naive CD4, 3% to 4% for naive CD8, 2.3% for memory CD4, and roughly 0.43% for memory CD8. Only blood was sampled, and tissue TCR repertoires likely differ from those in blood. The small number of donors limited the genetic and exposure-history diversity represented. Naive subsets generally had larger estimated clonotype richness than memory subsets did. Higher generation probabilities were observed for clonotypes shared by all four sorted-subset donors than for non-shared clonotypes. Rarefaction of sorted-subset datasets indicated incomplete sequencing despite the large sequencing depth. Based on pairwise subsampling, the degree of clonotype sharing among donors was expected to be affected by sequencing depth.

According to the germline V gene, CDR1 reads MDHEN and CDR2 reads SYDVKM. The cysteine opens and the phenylalanine closes a CDR3 of 15 amino acids. Here the CDR3 DNA is all that survives: 45 bases in frame from base 1. V and J lose 3 bases and 5 bases, and a span of 17 bases separates them. The donors were healthy, HIV-negative adults with no recently reported acute infections or vaccinations. Only Caucasian adults living in Nashville, Tennessee, USA were represented among the donors. CD4+ T cells were enriched through magnetic negative selection, after which naive cells were positively selected on CD45RA and the remaining negative fraction served as the memory subset. Blood was obtained by leukapheresis, after which PBMCs were separated by Ficoll-Histopaque density gradient centrifugation and cryopreserved in liquid nitrogen vapor phase. Analytical flow cytometry was used to check the purity and quantity of each magnetically sorted T cell population. Each sorted fraction had its genomic DNA isolated and then quantified by UV absorbance on a Nanodrop 2000c.

Using the deep immunoSEQ assay, TCR CDR3 regions were amplified from genomic DNA by multiplex PCR. Genomic DNA extracted from each cell subset was distributed evenly over all wells of several immunoSEQ 96-well plates, and each plate served as one replicate. For sorted subsets, each replicate PCR was loaded with roughly 190 ng genomic DNA, equivalent to 30,000 or so T cell genomes. Purified libraries were quantified with a Qubit 3.0 fluorometer, sized on a Bioanalyzer 2100, and re-quantified with the KAPA Library Quantification kit. Every immunoSEQ 96-well plate was sequenced on a separate single-read 150-cycle Illumina NextSeq 550 flow cell. Regarding the original processing steps: Because the immunoSEQ output included only junctional sequences and no quality scores, the filtering could not be the same as the filtering used for full-length reads. To assign V/J genes and CDR3, sequences were annotated against IMGT germline references using PyIR, a Python wrapper for IgBLAST v1.9. Reads were filtered out if the reads had weak V/J assignments (E-value above 1e-6), no CDR3, stop codons, out-of-frame junctions, or ambiguous translated residues. V3J clonotypes were defined as sequences sharing an identical inferred V gene, J gene, and CDR3 amino acid sequence. Percentage overlap between repertoires was computed as shared unique clonotypes divided by the size of the smaller repertoire. Repertoire richness was assessed with RTK rarefaction, the Chao1 estimator, and Recon v2.1 estimates of unobserved clonotypes. For all TCRbeta clonotypes obtained by the gDNA method from four donors, generation probabilities were computed with OLGA. TCRdb stores this immuneACCESS table with in-frame sequences only. Part of the clones is absent; in the studies checked, under half of the shortfall reflects unresolved V genes, and no reason is known for the rest. That table furnishes V, J and clone size, whereas the DNA furnished D and trimming. In this sample the table shows 2 million to 2.5 million clones, 85% to 95% of which occur a single time. The ten biggest clones cover 0.39% of the sample.

A remark on this clone: Its antigen remains undetermined. Nothing much larger sits one base from this clone, and base qualities are not available.

The clonotype was recovered from a man aged 18-30 years in good health. Some clones in this sample may be carry-over from other donors' samples. Material for sequencing was naive CD4+ T cells from PBMCs. The intended sense of this specimen's cell subset or site label: CD45RA+ positively selected. Rearrangement joined TRBV28 to TRBJ2-7; a weak D assignment points to TRBD2 (6 bases agree). Here is the DNA: TGTGCCAGCAGTTTTTTGGGGGGAATCGTGAACGAGCAGTACTTC. Its translation reads: CASSFLGGIVNEQYF.